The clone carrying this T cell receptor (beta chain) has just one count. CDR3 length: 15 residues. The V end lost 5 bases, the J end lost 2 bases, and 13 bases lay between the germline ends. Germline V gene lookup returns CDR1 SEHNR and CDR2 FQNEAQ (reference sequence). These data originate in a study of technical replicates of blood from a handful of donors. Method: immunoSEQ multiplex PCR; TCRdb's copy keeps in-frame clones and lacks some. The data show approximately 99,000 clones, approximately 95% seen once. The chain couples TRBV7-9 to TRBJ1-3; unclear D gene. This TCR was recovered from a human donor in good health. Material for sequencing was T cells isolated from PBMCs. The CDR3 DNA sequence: TGTGCCAGCAGCCACAGATGGAGGGCTGGAAACACCATATATTTT. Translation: CASSHRWRAGNTIYF.